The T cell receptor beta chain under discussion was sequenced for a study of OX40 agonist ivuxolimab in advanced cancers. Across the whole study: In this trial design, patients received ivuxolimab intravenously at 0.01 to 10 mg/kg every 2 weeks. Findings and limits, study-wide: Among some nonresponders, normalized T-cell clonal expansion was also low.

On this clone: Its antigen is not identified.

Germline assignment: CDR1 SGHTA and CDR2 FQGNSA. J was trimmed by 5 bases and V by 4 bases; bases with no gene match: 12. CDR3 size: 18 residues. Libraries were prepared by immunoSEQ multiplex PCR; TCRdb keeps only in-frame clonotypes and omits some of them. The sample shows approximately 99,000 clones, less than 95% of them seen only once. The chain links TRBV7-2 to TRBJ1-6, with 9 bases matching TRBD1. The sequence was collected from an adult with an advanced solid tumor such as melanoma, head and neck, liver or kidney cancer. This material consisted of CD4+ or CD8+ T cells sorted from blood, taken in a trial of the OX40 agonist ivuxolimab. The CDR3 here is CASSSSPGQGTNNSPLHF. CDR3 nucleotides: TGTGCCAGCAGCTCCTCCCCTGGACAGGGGACCAATAATTCACCCCTCCACTTT.